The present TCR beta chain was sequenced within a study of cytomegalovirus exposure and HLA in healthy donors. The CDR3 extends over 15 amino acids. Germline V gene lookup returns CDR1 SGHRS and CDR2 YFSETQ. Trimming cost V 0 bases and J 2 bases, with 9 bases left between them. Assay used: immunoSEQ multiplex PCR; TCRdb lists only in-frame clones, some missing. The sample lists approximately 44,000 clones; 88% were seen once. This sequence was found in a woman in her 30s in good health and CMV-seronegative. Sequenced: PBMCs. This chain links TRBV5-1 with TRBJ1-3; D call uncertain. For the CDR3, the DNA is TGCGCCAGCAGCTTGGACGGAGATACTGGAAACACCATATATTTT. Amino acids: CASSLDGDTGNTIYF.